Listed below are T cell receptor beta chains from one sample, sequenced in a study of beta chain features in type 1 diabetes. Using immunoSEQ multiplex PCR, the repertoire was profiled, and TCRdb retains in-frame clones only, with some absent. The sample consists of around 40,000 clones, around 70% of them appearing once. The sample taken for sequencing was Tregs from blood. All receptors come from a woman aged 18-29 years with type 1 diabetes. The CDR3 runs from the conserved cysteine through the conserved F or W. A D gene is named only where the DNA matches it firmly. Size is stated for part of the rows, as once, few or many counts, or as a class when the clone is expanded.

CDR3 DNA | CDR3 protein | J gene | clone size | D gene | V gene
TGTGCCGCAGGCACTGAAGCTTTCTTT | CAAGTEAFF | TRBJ1-1 | - | - | TRBV6-5
TGTGCCAGCAGGAGGACAGGGAACGAGCAGTACTTC | CASRRTGNEQYF | TRBJ2-7 | - | TRBD1 | TRBV6-5
TGTGCCAGCTCCCGACAGGGTGTAGACGAAAAACTGTTTTTT | CASSRQGVDEKLFF | TRBJ1-4 | - | TRBD1 | TRBV18
TGTGCCAGCAGCAAGGACAGAGATAAAGAGACCCAGTACTTC | CASSKDRDKETQYF | TRBJ2-5 | - | - | TRBV21-1
TGTGCCAGCAGCCCTCTTAGGGAGGGTGAGACCCAGTACTTC | CASSPLREGETQYF | TRBJ2-5 | few | TRBD2 | TRBV13
TGTGCCAGCAGCTTCCTATCGTCGCGGGGCGGGGGATTAAATGAGCAGTTCTTC | CASSFLSSRGGGLNEQFF | TRBJ2-1 | few | TRBD2 | TRBV11-2
TGTGCCAGCAGCTTGCAGGGGGTGATGGGGGCCAACGTCCTGACTTTC | CASSLQGVMGANVLTF | TRBJ2-6 | - | TRBD1 | TRBV5-4
TGCAGCGCCGGCAGGCAGAACACTGAAGCTTTCTTT | CSAGRQNTEAFF | TRBJ1-1 | few | - | TRBV29-1
TGCGCCAGCAGCTTGGGGGCAGTTGGCCCCTCTGGAAACACCATATATTTT | CASSLGAVGPSGNTIYF | TRBJ1-3 | once | - | TRBV5-1
TGTGCCTGGAGTGTAGGACAGGGGGTCGGGGAGCTGTTTTTT | CAWSVGQGVGELFF | TRBJ2-2 | once | TRBD1 | TRBV30
TGTGCCAGCAGCTTGGTGGGGACAGGGATCAATGAGCAGTTCTTC | CASSLVGTGINEQFF | TRBJ2-1 | few | TRBD1 | TRBV5-5
TGTGCCACCACACTAGGGGATACGCAGTATTTT | CATTLGDTQYF | TRBJ2-3 | few | - | TRBV19
TGTGCCATCAGTCGGGGACAGGGGCAAGAGACCCAGTACTTC | CAISRGQGQETQYF | TRBJ2-5 | - | TRBD1 | TRBV10-3
TGTGCCAGTAGTATCCTAGACAGCTCCTACAATGAGCAGTTCTTC | CASSILDSSYNEQFF | TRBJ2-1 | - | - | TRBV19
TGTGCCAGCAGCTTAGCCGGGACAGGTGCTTACGAGCAGTACTTC | CASSLAGTGAYEQYF | TRBJ2-7 | - | TRBD1 | TRBV7-2
TGTGCCAGCAGCTTACGCGGGACGCAGTATTTT | CASSLRGTQYF | TRBJ2-3 | - | - | TRBV7-8
TGTGCCAGCTCACGAGACAGGTTGGGGCAGCCCCAGCATTTT | CASSRDRLGQPQHF | TRBJ1-5 | once | - | TRBV18
TGTGCCAGCAGCCCCCCACGGGGGGGCAAGTATTTT | CASSPPRGGKYF | TRBJ2-3 | few | TRBD2 | TRBV7-8
TGCGCCAGCAAGGGCGGGGGCGCAGATACGCAGTATTTT | CASKGGGADTQYF | TRBJ2-3 | - | - | TRBV5-1
TGCAGTGCTAGAGATAGCGAGCAGTTCTTC | CSARDSEQFF | TRBJ2-1 | - | - | TRBV20-1
TGTGCCAGCAGCCAAGGGGGCCGGCCGGTAGGAGCTTTCTTT | CASSQGGRPVGAFF | TRBJ1-1 | - | - | TRBV14
TGTGCCAGCTCACCCCGTGACAGCTCGGGTAATGAGCAGTTCTTC | CASSPRDSSGNEQFF | TRBJ2-1 | - | - | TRBV18
TGTGCCAGCAGTTCCTTCGGGACTAGTACCTTAAAAAACATTCAGTACTTC | CASSSFGTSTLKNIQYF | TRBJ2-4 | few | TRBD2 | TRBV28